This TCR beta chain was recovered during a study of blood T cells in healthy people across ages. On this clonotype itself: The junction departs from germline at one end; a sequencing error may be responsible.

Through a sample-barcoded 5' primer and a J-beta primer mix, a second PCR was run for roughly 7 to 11 cycles. A single record per CDR3 protein comes from TCRdb applying MiXCR to the 5' RACE reads. This sample has some 1.5 million distinct CDR3 sequences, with about 28% found just once. Per the germline V gene, CDR1 is LGHNT and CDR2 is FRNRAP. There are 12 residues in the CDR3. The sequence was obtained from a woman aged 25 to 45 in good health. The material sequenced was blood. The rearrangement uses TRBV12-5 and TRBJ2-1; tentative D call: TRBD2 (5 bases). CDR3 in amino acids: CTSGLPSNEQFF. CDR3 DNA sequence: TGTACTAGTGGTTTGCCTAGCAATGAGCAGTTCTTC. The variable domain in full, completed from reference TRBV12-5 and TRBJ2-1, reads DARVTQTPRHKVTEMGQEVTMRCQPILGHNTVFWYRQTMMQGLELLAYFRNRAPLDDSGMPKDRFSAEMPDATLATLKIQPSEPRDSAVYFCTSGLPSNEQFFGPGTRLTVL.